The rows below give T cell receptor beta chains drawn from one sample of a study of blood T cell repertoires in COVID-19. The table came from immunoSEQ multiplex PCR; TCRdb's copy has only in-frame clones and leaves some out. The data show 200,000 to 250,000 clones, around 80% seen once. Sequencing input: peripheral blood. The receptors here all came from a young man with active or convalescent COVID-19. CDR3s leave out the opening cysteine and the closing phenylalanine or tryptophan.

V: TRBV3-1/TRBV3-2
CDR3: ASLRGVAGFGETQY

V: TRBV19
CDR3: ASSSRQGGEKLF

V: TRBV14
CDR3: ASSPRLANEQF

V: TRBV4-1
CDR3: ASSTGVGLAPRGGEQF

V: TRBV6-4
CDR3: ASSDSGGTGELF

V: TRBV6-6
CDR3: ASWEPQGEGTDTQY

V: TRBV6-2/TRBV6-3
CDR3: ASSSRQGYTEAF

V: TRBV11-2
CDR3: ASSPDRDTGELF

V: TRBV18
CDR3: ASLPTSGENNEQF

V: TRBV11-2
CDR3: ASSLEGGKATEAF

V: TRBV4-1
CDR3: ASSQVGSGRDNEQF

V: TRBV9
CDR3: ASSVGANPANEKLF

V: TRBV6-6
CDR3: ASSYPGTGDGYT

V: TRBV9
CDR3: ASSVGGVTTEAF

V: TRBV28
CDR3: ASSLRTPDTQY

V: TRBV6-5
CDR3: ASSPPVSTDTQY

V: TRBV6-5
CDR3: ASSPPGPTYEQY

V: TRBV7-8
CDR3: ASSLAIGWQPQH

V: TRBV7-9
CDR3: ASSFGPSGGVDTQY

V: TRBV11-3
CDR3: ASSPSGSNYNEQF

V: TRBV5-6
CDR3: ASSQTGLKYEQY

V: TRBV18
CDR3: ASSPQSTDTQY